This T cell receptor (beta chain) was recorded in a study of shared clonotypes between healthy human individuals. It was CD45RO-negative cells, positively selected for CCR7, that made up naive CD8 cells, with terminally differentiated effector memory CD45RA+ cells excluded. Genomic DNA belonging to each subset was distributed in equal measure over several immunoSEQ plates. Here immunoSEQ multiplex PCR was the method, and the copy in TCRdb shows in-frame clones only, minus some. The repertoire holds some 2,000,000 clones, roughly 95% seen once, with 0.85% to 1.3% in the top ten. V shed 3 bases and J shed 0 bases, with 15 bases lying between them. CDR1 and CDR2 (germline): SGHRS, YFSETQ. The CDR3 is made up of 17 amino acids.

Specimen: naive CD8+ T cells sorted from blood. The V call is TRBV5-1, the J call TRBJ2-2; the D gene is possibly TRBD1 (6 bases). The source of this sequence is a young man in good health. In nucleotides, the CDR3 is TGCGCCAGCAGCTCGACCCCAGGGGACCCGAACACCGGGGAGCTGTTTTTT. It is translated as CASSSTPGDPNTGELFF.